This T cell receptor beta chain emerged from a study of blood T cells in healthy people across ages. Alongside a J-beta primer mix, a sample-barcoded 5' primer served in a second PCR lasting roughly 6 to 12 cycles. MiXCR was run by TCRdb on the 5' RACE reads, yielding one entry per CDR3 protein. The top ten clones hold roughly 2.1% of a sample with 1.5 million to 2 million distinct CDR3 sequences, around half of them seen once. At least 5 micrograms of total RNA were extracted per sample. Notes on the study in general: Greater diversity and more naive CD4+ cells were seen in long-lived donors than in aged donors.

As to this clonotype: Its antigen remains unidentified.

The V and J ends lost 6 bases and 11 bases, in that order; junction bases with no gene match: 12. This CDR3 comprises 14 residues. The germline gives CDR1 DFQATT, CDR2 SNEGSKA (reference sequence). The chain uses TRBV20-1 and TRBJ2-5; 13 nucleotides agree with TRBD2. Sequencing was performed on blood. This TCR came from a woman in her forties in good health. The CDR3 DNA follows: TGCAGTGCGCATACTAGCGGGGGGGCCAGGGAGCAGTACTTC. This encodes CSAHTSGGAREQYF.